This T cell receptor beta chain was obtained from a study of blood T cell repertoires in COVID-19. Study-level information: Sites across the United States, Italy and Spain contributed samples from acute and convalescent COVID-19. From T cells, B-cell-depleted T cells, or PBMCs came the material, which was cDNA or gDNA.

Per the study methods: Amplification from reference gene primers served as the basis for estimated nucleated cell counts. The repertoire was sequenced with immunoSEQ multiplex PCR; TCRdb's copy has only in-frame clones and lacks some. The DNA gave D and trimming, while V, J and clone size come from that table. Of 60,000 to 75,000 clones detected, around 84% appear once; the ten largest clones hold roughly an eighth. V shed 4 bases, J shed 1 base, and the junction held 4 bases outside the gene matches. Germline CDR1 and CDR2: SGHDT and YYEEEE. The length of the CDR3 is 14 residues. The material sequenced was peripheral blood. The clonotype was recovered from a human donor in a cohort sampled during active COVID-19. The rearrangement joins TRBV5-6 to TRBJ1-1; 7 bases agree with TRBD1. CDR3 nucleotides: TGTGCCAGCAGCACTGACAGGGAGAACACTGAAGCTTTCTTT. This translates into CASSTDRENTEAFF.